The clone carrying this T cell receptor (beta chain) was detected many times. Its antigen is unknown. This sample was included in a study of response to subunit inactivated influenza vaccine. The study, taken as a whole, reports: That few new T cells are recruited by each seasonal influenza vaccination was the authors' suggestion.

MiXCR was run by TCRdb on the RT-PCR reads, yielding one entry per CDR3 protein. The sample gives approximately 530,000 distinct CDR3 sequences, approximately 7.8% of which show up once; 13% is in the top ten. The CDR3 runs to 15 residues. Germline values: CDR1 SGHTA, CDR2 FQGTGA. Trimming took 3 bases from V and 0 from J, leaving 9 bases between them. This clonotype was obtained from a man in his fifties or sixties who received an inactivated influenza vaccine. Material: PBMCs from blood, obtained 23 months after vaccination. V is TRBV7-3 and J is TRBJ2-1, with D tentatively TRBD1 (6 bases). The CDR3 DNA sequence: TGTGCCAGCAGCTTCGACAGGAGCTCCTACAATGAGCAGTTCTTC. It translates to CASSFDRSSYNEQFF.